Shown below are 10 T cell receptor beta chains from a single sample sequenced in a study of pediatric ulcerative colitis. Sequenced by immunoSEQ multiplex PCR; TCRdb stores in-frame clones only, minus some. This table holds 55,000 to 75,000 clones, 85% to 90% found once. The sample consisted of blood. Every receptor here comes from a boy younger than 18 with severe ulcerative colitis.

This chain uses TRBV18 with TRBJ2-1; D tentatively fits TRBD1 or TRBD2 (5 bases each). Deletions cut 0 bases from V and 6 bases from J, with 15 bases between. The CDR3 contains 16 residues. The germline V gene encodes CDR1 KGHSH and CDR2 LQKENI. This chain's CDR3 is CASSPPVGTAGNEQFF. CDR3 nucleotides: TGTGCCAGCTCACCACCGGTCGGGACGGCAGGCAATGAGCAGTTCTTC.

A word on this clone: At one end, the junction sequence differs from germline, possibly due to a read error. The DNA for the CDR3 is TGTGCTAGCAGCCAGGGAGGGTCGGTGGAGACCCAGTACTTC. Its protein is CASSQGGSVETQYF. The chain joins TRBV7-7 to TRBJ2-5, with 7 bases lining up with TRBD2. The CDR3 spans 14 residues. Germline CDR1 SSHAT, CDR2 FNYEAQ (reference sequence). Full variable domain (remainder filled in from reference TRBV7-7 and TRBJ2-5): GAGVSQSPRYKVTKRGQDVTLRCDPISSHATLYWYQQALGQGPEFLTYFNYEAQPDKSGLPSDRFSAERPEGSISTLTIQRTEQRDSAMYRCASSQGGSVETQYFGPGTRLLVL.

This sequence joins TRBV6-5 and TRBJ2-7; D gene unclear. Trimming stripped 0 bases from V and 3 bases from J, with 12 bases between. The CDR3 extends over 15 amino acids. Germline V gives CDR1 MNHEY, CDR2 SVGAGI. CDR3 sequence (DNA): TGTGCCAGCAGTTACTCGTCCCGGACGGACTACGAGCAGTACTTC. Encoded protein: CASSYSSRTDYEQYF.

The chain combines TRBV6-6 with TRBJ1-2, with D hard to call. Trimming cost V 2 bases and J 7 bases, with 8 bases left between them. Germline V gene lookup returns CDR1 MNHNY and CDR2 SVGAGI (reference sequence). The CDR3 consists of 12 residues. The DNA of the CDR3 is TGTGCCAGCAGTTACCTCGTGAGTGGCTACACCTTC. Translation: CASSYLVSGYTF.

This chain connects TRBV28 to TRBJ2-7; D is possibly TRBD2 (6 bases). Germline CDR1 is MDHEN and CDR2 is SYDVKM. The CDR3 length is 14 residues. V dropped 2 bases and J dropped 4 bases, with 12 bases sitting between them. CDR3 sequence: CASSLRAGRYEQYF. The CDR3 DNA is TGTGCCAGCAGTTTAAGGGCAGGGAGGTACGAGCAGTACTTC. Filled out from reference TRBV28 and TRBJ2-7, the complete variable domain reads DVKVTQSSRYLVKRTGEKVFLECVQDMDHENMFWYRQDPGLGLRLIYFSYDVKMKEKGDIPEGYSVSREKKERFSLILESASTNQTSMYLCASSLRAGRYEQYFGPGTRLTVT.

This clone was detected once. J is TRBJ2-1 and V is TRBV4-3; 9 positions match TRBD2. Looked up from germline, CDR1 is LGHNA and CDR2 is YSLEER. With V trimmed by 2 bases and J by 8 bases, 10 bases remained unmatched. There are 16 residues in the CDR3. CDR3 nucleotide sequence: TGCGCCAGCAGCCAATCGAATACGGGACTAGCCTATGAGCAGTTCTTC. As protein: CASSQSNTGLAYEQFF.

The CDR3 region has the DNA TGTGCAAGTCGCTTACGACTAGCGGGAGTTTTAAGTGAGCAGTACTTC. As protein: CASRLRLAGVLSEQYF. The chain couples TRBV12-2 to TRBJ2-7; the D call in the table, TRBD2, was not verified against the DNA. TRBV12-2 is flagged as a pseudogene. This CDR3 region has 16 residues.

CDR3 region: CASSSGYNEQFF. DNA of the CDR3: TGTGCCAGCAGCTCGGGATACAATGAGCAGTTCTTC. The chain is built from TRBV7-2 and TRBJ2-1, with a tentative D call TRBD2 (5 bases). Trimming took off 4 bases at V and 4 bases at J, with 5 bases between the two ends. This CDR3 spans 12 amino acids. Germline-derived CDR1 and CDR2 are SGHTA and FQGNSA.

This clone was detected only once. The chain uses TRBV5-4 and TRBJ2-7; 8 nucleotides match TRBD2. The CDR3 extends over 16 amino acids. V shed 4 bases and J 0 bases; nucleotides not matched to a gene: 9. Germline V CDR1 and CDR2: SGHNT, YYREEE (reference sequence). As DNA, the CDR3 is TGTGCCAGCAGCACCACTAGCGGCCGTAGCTCCTACGAGCAGTACTTC. This sequence encodes CASSTTSGRSSYEQYF.

The V and J genes are TRBV18 and TRBJ2-3, with D perhaps assigned TRBD1 or TRBD2 (5 bases each). Germline lookup yields CDR1 KGHSH and CDR2 LQKENI. The CDR3 is 14 amino acids. Between the trimmed V and J ends, which lost 1 base and 1 base, there was a span of 6 bases. The CDR3 protein is CASSPLGGTDTQYF. CDR3 DNA: TGTGCCAGCTCACCACTGGGGGGCACAGATACGCAGTATTTT. Based on the CDR3 plus reference TRBV18 and TRBJ2-3, the full variable domain is NAGVMQNPRHLVRRRGQEARLRCSPMKGHSHVYWYRQLPEEGLKFMVYLQKENIIDESGMPKERFSAEFPKEGPSILRIQQVVRGDSAAYFCASSPLGGTDTQYFGPGTRLTVL.